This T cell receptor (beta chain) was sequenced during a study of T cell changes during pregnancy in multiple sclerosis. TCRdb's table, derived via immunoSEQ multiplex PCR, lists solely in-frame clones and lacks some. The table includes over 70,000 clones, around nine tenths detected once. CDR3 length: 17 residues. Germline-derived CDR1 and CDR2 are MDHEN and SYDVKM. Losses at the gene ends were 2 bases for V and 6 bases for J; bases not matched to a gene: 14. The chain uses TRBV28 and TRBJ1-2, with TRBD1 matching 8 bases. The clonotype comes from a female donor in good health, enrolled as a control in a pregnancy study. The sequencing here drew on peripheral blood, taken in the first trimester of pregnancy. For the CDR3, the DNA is TGTGCCAGCAGTTTAACTCCGGGACAGGCCCGCCGGGATGGCTACACCTTC. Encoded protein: CASSLTPGQARRDGYTF.